What follows are 8 T cell receptor beta chains derived from one specimen sequenced in a study of breast tumors, draining lymph nodes, adjacent tissues. TCRdb ran MiXCR on the multiplex PCR reads and lists one entry per CDR3 protein. The table lists about 100,000 distinct CDR3 sequences, 21% of them singletons. The lymph nodes were axillary draining lymph nodes from breast cancer patients. The sequenced material came from axillary lymph node tissue. The receptors shown here come from a female donor with breast cancer. Some clones in this sample may be carry-over from other donors' samples.

As for this clonotype: A much larger clone differs by one base, so this may be a read error. V is TRBV28 and J is TRBJ1-4; D may be TRBD1 (6 bases). Trimming cost V 4 bases and J 2 bases, with 11 bases left between them. The CDR3 loop spans 15 amino acids. Germline V lookup: CDR1 MDHEN, CDR2 SYDVKM. CDR3 nucleotide sequence: TGTGCCAGCAGTTCCCCAGGGGCGACTAATGAAAAACTGTTTTTT. This translates into CASSSPGATNEKLFF.

This clonotype has ten or more counts. The V and J genes are TRBV4-1 and TRBJ2-2; tentative D call: TRBD1 (6 bases). CDR3 length: 14 residues. The germline gives CDR1 MGHRA, CDR2 YSYEKL. The V end was cut by 10 bases, the J end by 2 bases, with 14 bases between. This CDR3 reads CATRRGGNTGELFF. The CDR3 bases are TGCGCCACACGAAGAGGGGGTAACACCGGGGAGCTGTTTTTT.

Many counts were recorded for this clonotype. CDR3 in amino acids: CASNRAERGNSPLHF. CDR3 DNA: TGTGCCAGCAACCGGGCAGAAAGGGGTAATTCACCCCTCCACTTT. The chain uses TRBV28 and TRBJ1-6, with D perhaps matching TRBD1 (5 bases). This CDR3 has 15 amino acids. With 7 bases removed from V and 6 bases from J, the gap between germline ends came to 16 bases. Germline assignment: CDR1 MDHEN and CDR2 SYDVKM.

This clonotype was counted many times. The chain has TRBV29-1 and TRBJ2-3, with 9 bases that match TRBD2. The CDR3 consists of 15 residues. Germline-derived CDR1 and CDR2 are SQVTM and ANQGSEA. The ends lost 3 bases at V and 2 bases at J; junction bases unmatched: 6. CDR3 in amino acids: CSVDGSGGLTDTQYF. In DNA, the CDR3 is TGCAGCGTTGATGGTAGCGGGGGCCTCACAGATACGCAGTATTTT.

This clonotype was found many times. This rearrangement joins TRBV6-6 to TRBJ1-5; 7 bases agree with TRBD1. V shed 6 bases, J shed 4 bases, and the junction held 18 bases outside the gene matches. CDR3 length equals 18 residues. The V gene's germline CDR1 is MNHNY and CDR2 SVGAGI (reference sequence). Written as DNA, the CDR3 is TGTGCCAGCAGCTCTACCCCAGGGGGATATGGACGAAATCAGCCCCAGCATTTT. Translated, it gives CASSSTPGGYGRNQPQHF.

This clonotype was counted ten times or more. The rearrangement joins TRBV11-2 to TRBJ2-7; no clear D gene. Trimming cost V 5 bases and J 6 bases, with 11 bases left between them. This CDR3 is 12 amino acids long. In germline, CDR1 is SGHAT, CDR2 FQNNGV. CDR3 nucleotide sequence: TGTGCCAGCAGCGTTGCCAGCCCCGAGCAGTACTTC. As protein: CASSVASPEQYF.

This clonotype has ten or more counts. The CDR3: CASSSGQGGNEQFF. DNA of the CDR3: TGTGCCAGCAGCTCCGGACAGGGGGGAAATGAGCAGTTCTTC. V is TRBV7-7 and J is TRBJ2-1, with TRBD1 matching over 10 bases. Germline CDR1 reads SSHAT; CDR2 reads FNYEAQ (reference sequence). V trimming: 4 bases; J trimming: 7 bases; junction bases outside the gene matches: 4. The CDR3 sequence is 14 residues long.

In its sample, this clonotype was seen many times. This chain connects TRBV2 to TRBJ1-2; tentative D call: TRBD1 (6 bases). CDR1 and CDR2 (germline): SNHLY, FYNNEI. CDR3 length equals 14 residues. V lost 3 bases to trimming and J lost 7 bases, with 15 bases between them. The CDR3 region has the DNA TGTGCCAGCAGTGATGGCAGGGGAGTCTCTGGCTACACCTTC. This encodes CASSDGRGVSGYTF. The whole variable domain, remainder taken from reference TRBV2 and TRBJ1-2, is EPEVTQTPSHQVTQMGQEVILRCVPISNHLYFYWYRQILGQKVEFLVSFYNNEISEKSEIFDDQFSVERPDGSNFTLKIRSTKLEDSAMYFCASSDGRGVSGYTFGSGTRLTVV.